This T cell receptor (beta chain) was recorded in a study of vaccination effects on CD4 cells after COVID-19. Using viral peptide pools, the ViraFEST assay grew out antigen-specific CD4+ T cells prior to sequencing. Isolation of CD4+ T cells took place after nine to ten days of culture. All vaccine recipients tested negative for nucleocapsid antibodies and had never contracted SARS-CoV-2 infection. IL-2 medium took the place of half the medium on both days 3 and 7. Profiling relied on immunoSEQ multiplex PCR, and the TCRdb table lists in-frame clones only, not all of them. The data contain 26,000 or so clones, approximately 76% of them seen just once; the ten biggest clones take up roughly 10%. On this clone itself: Its specificity is unknown.

Germline assignment: CDR1 SGDLS and CDR2 YYNGEE. V lost 0 bases, J lost 3 bases, and 9 bases lay in between. CDR3 length: 14 residues. The specimen was CD4+ T cells from PBMCs cultured with SARS-CoV-2 spike peptides, collected before COVID-19 vaccination. This clonotype originated in a human donor who received a COVID-19 vaccine. The rearrangement joins TRBV9 to TRBJ1-2; no firm D call. The CDR3 coding sequence is TGTGCCAGCAGCGTAGAGGCGGCCCACTATGGCTACACCTTC. This gives the protein CASSVEAAHYGYTF.